The entry below describes one T cell receptor (beta chain). Seattle's cohort entered during active infection and was followed longitudinally. The assay was immunoSEQ multiplex PCR, and TCRdb's table has in-frame clones only and misses some. Of about 250,000 clones in the sample, 88% were seen once. The data are from a study of blood T cell repertoires in COVID-19. Study-level information: COVID-19 samples, acute and convalescent, were from the United States, Italy and Spain. In each case, the material was cDNA or gDNA derived from T cells, B-cell-depleted T cells, or PBMCs.

This clonotype was obtained from a woman aged 30 to 39 with COVID-19, enrolled during active disease. What was sequenced was peripheral blood.

As DNA, the CDR3 is TGTGCCAGTAGTATACCCTCCCCGACAGGGCCGAATCAGCCCCAGCATTTT. Residues: CASSIPSPTGPNQPQHF. The J gene is TRBJ1-5, the V gene TRBV19, with 7 bases lining up with TRBD1. There are 17 residues in the CDR3. J lost 4 bases, V lost 2 bases, and 11 bases had no gene match. Germline V gene lookup returns CDR1 LNHDA and CDR2 SQIVND (reference sequence). Complete variable domain (other parts from reference TRBV19 and TRBJ1-5): DGGITQSPKYLFRKEGQNVTLSCEQNLNHDAMYWYRQDPGQGLRLIYYSQIVNDFQKGDIAEGYSVSREKKESFPLTVTSAQKNPTAFYLCASSIPSPTGPNQPQHFGDGTRLSIL.